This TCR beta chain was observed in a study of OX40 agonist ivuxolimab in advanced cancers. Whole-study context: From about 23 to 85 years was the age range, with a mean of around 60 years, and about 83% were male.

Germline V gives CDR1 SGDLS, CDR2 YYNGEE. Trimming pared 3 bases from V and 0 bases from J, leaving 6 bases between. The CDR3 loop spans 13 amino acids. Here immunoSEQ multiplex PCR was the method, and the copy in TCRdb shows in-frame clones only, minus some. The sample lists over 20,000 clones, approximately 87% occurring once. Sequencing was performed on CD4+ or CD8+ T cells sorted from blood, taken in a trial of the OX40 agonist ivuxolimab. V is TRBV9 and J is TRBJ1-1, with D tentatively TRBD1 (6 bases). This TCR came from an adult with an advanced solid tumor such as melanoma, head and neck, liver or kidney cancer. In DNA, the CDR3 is TGTGCCAGCAGCGACAGGGTGAACACTGAAGCTTTCTTT. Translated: CASSDRVNTEAFF.